This T cell receptor beta chain stems from a study of blood T cell repertoires in COVID-19. Study details: Donors in the United States, Italy and Spain gave samples during acute or convalescent COVID-19. Sample material is recorded as cDNA or gDNA derived from T cells, B-cell-depleted T cells, or PBMCs.

V was pared by 11 bases and J by 8 bases, with 15 bases of the junction left unmatched. Germline V gene lookup returns CDR1 SNHLY and CDR2 FYNNEI. This CDR3 comprises 14 residues. Original methodology: From reference gene primer amplification, estimates of nucleated cell counts were derived. Method: immunoSEQ multiplex PCR; TCRdb's copy keeps in-frame clones and lacks some. V, J and clone size derive from that table, while D and trimming were established from the DNA sequence. The sample lists around 260,000 clones, 85% occurring once. The V gene is TRBV2, the J gene TRBJ2-1; 7 bases fit TRBD2. Specimen: peripheral blood. The clonotype was recovered from a human donor in a cohort sampled during active COVID-19. The CDR3: CASTSARRGDEQFF. Written as DNA, the CDR3 is TGTGCCTCCACTAGCGCAAGAAGGGGCGATGAGCAGTTCTTC.